Ten or more counts support the clone carrying this T cell receptor beta chain. Its antigen is still unknown. The CDR3 length is 15 residues. Germline CDR1 SGHRS, CDR2 YFSETQ. With 1 base clipped from V and 3 bases from J, the junction kept 5 bases outside the gene matches. The sample originates from a study of early T cells in non-severe SARS-CoV-2 infection. At the level of the study: Sequencing was performed on bulk RNA from unsorted whole blood, leaving chains unpaired. General observations from the study: The matching step, a VDJdb search, favored anti-spike CD8 responses and missed private and CD4 specificities.

Each single cDNA molecule received a unique molecular identifier. TCRdb reprocessed the 5' RACE reads with MiXCR, giving one entry per CDR3 protein. The data contain 25,000 to 35,000 distinct CDR3 sequences, about 5.7% of them singletons. The receptor's source is an adult who was a healthcare worker with PCR-confirmed SARS-CoV-2 infection or an uninfected control (not recorded which). The rearrangement links TRBV5-1 to TRBJ2-7; 9 nucleotides match TRBD1. Sequencing used whole blood. The CDR3 region is CASSLIQTGGYEQYF. In nucleotides, the CDR3 is TGCGCCAGCAGCTTGATCCAGACAGGGGGCTACGAGCAGTACTTC.